Presented here are 29 T cell receptor beta chains from one specimen sequenced in a study of cytomegalovirus exposure and HLA in healthy donors. Data came from immunoSEQ multiplex PCR; TCRdb stores just in-frame clones and leaves some out. Altogether tens of thousands of clones are present, over 90% being singletons, with the ten largest covering approximately 2.1%. Source material: PBMCs. All receptors derive from a man younger than 35 in good health and CMV-seronegative.

The J gene is TRBJ1-4, the V gene TRBV5-4, with D tentatively TRBD1 (5 bases). Germline CDR1 and CDR2: SGHNT and YYREEE (reference sequence). The CDR3 sequence is 16 residues long. Trimming took 4 bases from V and 4 from J, leaving 17 bases between them. In DNA, the CDR3 is TGTGCCAGCAGCCAAGGACTCCAGGGAGGTAATGAAAAACTGTTTTTT. This encodes CASSQGLQGGNEKLFF.

The chain has TRBV15 and TRBJ2-5, with D possibly matching TRBD2 (5 bases). Germline assignment: CDR1 LNHNV and CDR2 YYDKDF (reference sequence). The CDR3 is 11 amino acids. Trimming cost V 5 bases and J 5 bases, with 6 bases left between them. The CDR3 spells CATSSGETQYF. In nucleotides, the CDR3 is TGTGCCACCAGCTCGGGGGAGACCCAGTACTTC.

The rearrangement links TRBV7-9 to TRBJ2-3; 15 bases map to TRBD2. Germline V gene lookup returns CDR1 SEHNR and CDR2 FQNEAQ (reference sequence). The CDR3 loop spans 16 amino acids. V gave up 4 bases and J gave up 6 bases; unmatched junction bases: 5. The DNA of the CDR3 is TGTGCCAGCAGCTCGGGACTAGCGGGAGGTGGCGATACGCAGTATTTT. Translated, it gives CASSSGLAGGGDTQYF.

The V call is TRBV6-5, the J call TRBJ2-7; the D is unclear. The length of the CDR3 is 15 residues. V was trimmed by 6 bases and J by 1 base, leaving 16 bases between them. Germline CDR1 is MNHEY and CDR2 is SVGAGI. In DNA form, the CDR3 reads TGTGCCAGCAGCCGCGTGGCGGCTCATTCCTACGAGCAGTACTTC. Encoded protein: CASSRVAAHSYEQYF.

The chain joins TRBV6-6 to TRBJ2-3, with D tentatively TRBD2 (5 bases). The CDR3 spans 14 residues. Trimming removed 7 bases from V and 5 bases from J, with 16 bases in between. Per germline, CDR1 MNHNY and CDR2 SVGAGI (reference sequence). The CDR3 bases are TGTGCCAGCAATGACTACGGCCCCGGAGATACGCAGTATTTT. This encodes CASNDYGPGDTQYF.

This chain uses TRBV4-3 with TRBJ1-5; D perhaps matches TRBD1 (6 bases). There are 14 residues in the CDR3. Deletions cut 2 bases from V and 7 bases from J, with 12 bases between. Germline CDR1 and CDR2: LGHNA and YSLEER. Here the CDR3 DNA reads TGCGCCAGCAGCCAAAGGGGGGGGCGGCAGCCCCAGCATTTT. Residues: CASSQRGGRQPQHF.

CDR3 sequence (DNA): TGCAGCGTTGAAGTGGGTCTAGAAAGCTACGAGCAGTACTTC. Protein sequence: CSVEVGLESYEQYF. This chain uses TRBV29-1 with TRBJ2-7; no definite D call. The V and J ends lost 1 base and 3 bases respectively, with 13 bases between them. Germline CDR1 is SQVTM and CDR2 is ANQGSEA. This CDR3 spans 14 amino acids.

The chain combines TRBV18 with TRBJ2-1; TRBD2 matches 8 bases. The V gene end was trimmed by 6 bases and the J gene end by 0 bases; junction bases not matched to a gene: 16. Per germline, CDR1 KGHSH and CDR2 LQKENI. The CDR3 totals 19 residues. CDR3 sequence (DNA): TGTGCCAGCTCTCTTGCTCGTCGGGAGGGCGGGAGCTCCTACAATGAGCAGTTCTTC. Translated: CASSLARREGGSSYNEQFF. Drawing the rest from reference TRBV18 and TRBJ2-1, the complete variable domain is NAGVMQNPRHLVRRRGQEARLRCSPMKGHSHVYWYRQLPEEGLKFMVYLQKENIIDESGMPKERFSAEFPKEGPSILRIQQVVRGDSAAYFCASSLARREGGSSYNEQFFGPGTRLTVL.

The rearrangement joins TRBV5-1 to TRBJ1-1, with TRBD1 as a possible D gene (5 bases). CDR3 length equals 16 residues. CDR1 is SGHRS and CDR2 is YFSETQ in the germline V gene. The V end lost 5 bases, the J end lost 1 base, and 18 bases lay between the germline ends. The CDR3 here is CASSLGHRQGNTEAFF. In DNA, the CDR3 is TGCGCCAGCAGTCTTGGCCATCGTCAGGGGAACACTGAAGCTTTCTTT. Complete variable domain (other parts from reference TRBV5-1 and TRBJ1-1): KAGVTQTPRYLIKTRGQQVTLSCSPISGHRSVSWYQQTPGQGLQFLFEYFSETQRNKGNFPGRFSGRQFSNSRSEMNVSTLELGDSALYLCASSLGHRQGNTEAFFGQGTRLTVV.

V is TRBV28 and J is TRBJ1-2; 7 bases match TRBD1. The V gene's germline CDR1 is MDHEN and CDR2 SYDVKM. Unmatched junction bases numbered 6, after V lost 4 bases and J lost 7 bases. CDR3 length: 13 amino acids. The CDR3 here is CASSWRDRRGYTF. CDR3 in DNA: TGTGCCAGCAGTTGGAGGGACAGACGTGGCTACACCTTC.

The chain couples TRBV15 to TRBJ2-5; the D gene is possibly TRBD2 (6 bases). This CDR3 contains 13 residues. The V and J ends lost 8 bases and 1 base respectively, with 11 bases between them. Germline CDR1 reads LNHNV; CDR2 reads YYDKDF (reference sequence). DNA of the CDR3: TGTGCCACCGGACCGGGGGTCCAAGAGACCCAGTACTTC. Its protein product is CATGPGVQETQYF.

The rearrangement links TRBV19 to TRBJ2-5; 8 bases line up with TRBD1. J was trimmed by 4 bases and V by 7 bases; bases with no gene match: 14. The CDR3 length is 16 residues. The germline gives CDR1 LNHDA, CDR2 SQIVND (reference sequence). CDR3 region: CASTPGVRGRRETQYF. Here the CDR3 DNA reads TGTGCCAGTACTCCCGGAGTCAGGGGGCGCCGAGAGACCCAGTACTTC. Full variable domain (remainder filled in from reference TRBV19 and TRBJ2-5): DGGITQSPKYLFRKEGQNVTLSCEQNLNHDAMYWYRQDPGQGLRLIYYSQIVNDFQKGDIAEGYSVSREKKESFPLTVTSAQKNPTAFYLCASTPGVRGRRETQYFGPGTRLLVL.

The chain carries TRBV27 and TRBJ2-3; 9 bases line up with TRBD1. The CDR3 is 15 amino acids. Germline V gene sequence: CDR1 MNHEY, CDR2 SMNVEV (reference sequence). V trimming: 7 bases; J trimming: 5 bases; junction bases outside the gene matches: 10. CDR3 DNA sequence: TGTGCCAGCACCCCAGCAGGGGACAGGGAAGATACGCAGTATTTT. This sequence encodes CASTPAGDREDTQYF.

The rearrangement joins TRBV19 to TRBJ2-6; 10 bases agree with TRBD1. Germline V CDR1 and CDR2: LNHDA, SQIVND (reference sequence). V was clipped by 6 bases and J by 3 bases; unmatched bases: 5. The CDR3 is made up of 16 amino acids. CDR3 amino acids: CASRTTGGGGANVLTF. CDR3 in DNA: TGTGCCAGTAGAACGACAGGGGGCGGTGGGGCCAACGTCCTGACTTTC. Looking up the rest from reference TRBV19 and TRBJ2-6 gives the full variable domain: DGGITQSPKYLFRKEGQNVTLSCEQNLNHDAMYWYRQDPGQGLRLIYYSQIVNDFQKGDIAEGYSVSREKKESFPLTVTSAQKNPTAFYLCASRTTGGGGANVLTFGAGSRLTVL.

V is TRBV7-9 and J is TRBJ1-2, with a tentative D call TRBD1 (5 bases). The V gene's germline CDR1 is SEHNR and CDR2 FQNEAQ (reference sequence). The CDR3 extends over 15 amino acids. The V and J ends lost 4 bases and 8 bases respectively, with 20 bases between them. CDR3 nucleotide sequence: TGTGCCAGCAGCTCCGACCCCAGGGTAGGGAGGGGCTACACCTTC. It is translated as CASSSDPRVGRGYTF.

The chain carries TRBV25-1 and TRBJ2-3, with a tentative D call TRBD2 (6 bases). The ends were cut back, 6 bases at V and 2 bases at J, with 9 bases in the middle. The CDR3 spans 13 residues. Germline loops: CDR1 MGHDK, CDR2 SYGVNS. The CDR3 region has the DNA TGTGCCAGCAGGACTAGTTTCACAGATACGCAGTATTTT. Translation: CASRTSFTDTQYF.

This clone was seen only once. The rearrangement links TRBV12-5 to TRBJ2-3, with TRBD2 matching over 9 bases. The germline V gene has CDR1 LGHNT and CDR2 FRNRAP. After removal of 3 bases from V and 0 bases from J, the junction contained 10 bases not matched to a gene. CDR3 size: 18 residues. The CDR3 reads CASGFDTRLAASTDTQYF. CDR3 DNA sequence: TGTGCTAGTGGTTTTGACACGCGACTAGCGGCGAGCACAGATACGCAGTATTTT.

The chain employs TRBV9 and TRBJ2-7; tentative D call: TRBD1 (5 bases). V lost 3 bases and J lost 5, with 12 bases in between. The CDR3 runs to 13 residues. The germline gives CDR1 SGDLS, CDR2 YYNGEE. The CDR3 DNA reads TGTGCCAGCAGCGCAGGGATTAAGAACGAGCAGTACTTC. It encodes CASSAGIKNEQYF.

The chain couples TRBV7-9 to TRBJ2-3, with a tentative D call TRBD2 (5 bases). V shed 1 base and J shed 8 bases, with 13 bases lying between them. This CDR3 spans 14 amino acids. Germline-derived CDR1 and CDR2 are SEHNR and FQNEAQ (reference sequence). The CDR3: CASSLGEWSGTQYF. The CDR3 coding sequence is TGTGCCAGCAGCTTAGGGGAGTGGTCCGGTACGCAGTATTTT.

The rearrangement joins TRBV2 to TRBJ1-3; D is unresolved. The germline V gene encodes CDR1 SNHLY and CDR2 FYNNEI. The CDR3 covers 14 residues. With 6 bases removed from V and 4 bases from J, the gap between germline ends came to 13 bases. The CDR3 loop is CASSDTAGGNTIYF. DNA of the CDR3: TGTGCCAGCAGCGACACTGCGGGAGGAAACACCATATATTTT.

The V gene is TRBV2, the J gene TRBJ1-1; D gene ambiguous. This CDR3 spans 14 amino acids. Germline V gives CDR1 SNHLY, CDR2 FYNNEI. V lost 4 bases, J lost 0 bases, and 9 bases lay in between. CDR3 DNA sequence: TGTGCCAGCAGTGTCCTCGCGGTGAACACTGAAGCTTTCTTT. This gives the protein CASSVLAVNTEAFF. The full variable domain, rest sourced from reference TRBV2 and TRBJ1-1, is EPEVTQTPSHQVTQMGQEVILRCVPISNHLYFYWYRQILGQKVEFLVSFYNNEISEKSEIFDDQFSVERPDGSNFTLKIRSTKLEDSAMYFCASSVLAVNTEAFFGQGTRLTVV.

This rearrangement joins TRBV28 to TRBJ1-2; 8 bases map to TRBD1. The CDR3 has 12 amino acids. V was pared by 9 bases and J by 7 bases, with 7 bases of the junction left unmatched. Germline V lookup: CDR1 MDHEN, CDR2 SYDVKM. CDR3 in DNA: TGTGCCAGTTACAGGGGGTTAGGTGGCTACACCTTC. Translating gives CASYRGLGGYTF.

The CDR3 loop is CASSELVPGAQGGGNYGYTF. CDR3 coding DNA: TGTGCCAGCAGTGAACTTGTCCCCGGCGCACAGGGGGGGGGCAACTATGGCTACACCTTC. This chain links TRBV6-1 with TRBJ1-2, with 8 bases that match TRBD1. Trimming cost V 2 bases and J 2 bases; bases outside gene matches: 19. The CDR3 contains 20 residues. Germline V lookup: CDR1 MNHNS, CDR2 SASEGT.

The rearrangement joins TRBV2 to TRBJ1-2; D call uncertain. This CDR3 region has 14 residues. The germline gives CDR1 SNHLY, CDR2 FYNNEI. Trimming took 0 bases from V and 4 from J, leaving 9 bases between them. For the CDR3, the DNA is TGTGCCAGCAGTGAAGCGCAGTCCTCCTATGGCTACACCTTC. It specifies CASSEAQSSYGYTF.

This clone has just one count. The CDR3 sequence is CASSPPGELFF. The DNA for the CDR3 is TGTGCCAGCAGCCCTCCCGGGGAGCTGTTTTTT. The rearrangement uses TRBV6-1 and TRBJ2-2; D gene unclear. Germline values: CDR1 MNHNS, CDR2 SASEGT. The CDR3 is 11 residues long. The V end lost 6 bases, the J end lost 6 bases, and 5 bases lay between the germline ends.

This clone was observed a single time. V is TRBV27 and J is TRBJ1-2, with a possible D match to TRBD1 (6 bases). Looked up from germline, CDR1 is MNHEY and CDR2 is SMNVEV (reference sequence). This CDR3 has 13 amino acids. The germline V and J ends were trimmed by 2 bases and 2 bases, with 6 bases remaining between them. The CDR3 loop is CASSLGQNYGYTF. In DNA form, the CDR3 reads TGTGCCAGCAGTTTAGGACAGAACTATGGCTACACCTTC.

The chain recombines TRBV15 with TRBJ1-1; the D gene is possibly TRBD1 (5 bases). Trimming removed 11 bases from V and 0 bases from J, with 13 bases in between. CDR3 length equals 13 residues. In germline, CDR1 is LNHNV, CDR2 YYDKDF (reference sequence). This chain's CDR3 is CAVRQPMNTEAFF. The CDR3, as DNA: TGTGCCGTTCGACAGCCCATGAACACTGAAGCTTTCTTT.

V usage is TRBV7-9 and J usage is TRBJ2-3; tentatively, D is TRBD1 (6 bases). The CDR3 totals 13 residues. Germline CDR1 and CDR2: SEHNR and FQNEAQ (reference sequence). Trimming cost V 2 bases and J 4 bases, with 7 bases left between them. This CDR3 is CASSLQGSDTQYF. The CDR3 bases are TGTGCCAGCAGCTTACAGGGGTCAGATACGCAGTATTTT. The whole variable domain, remainder taken from reference TRBV7-9 and TRBJ2-3, is DTGVSQNPRHKITKRGQNVTFRCDPISEHNRLYWYRQTLGQGPEFLTYFQNEAQLEKSRLLSDRFSAERPKGSFSTLEIQRTEQGDSAMYLCASSLQGSDTQYFGPGTRLTVL.

V and J are TRBV2 and TRBJ1-5; 9 nucleotides agree with TRBD1. V was clipped by 5 bases and J by 2 bases; unmatched bases: 7. The CDR3 sequence is 16 residues long. Germline V lookup: CDR1 SNHLY, CDR2 FYNNEI. CDR3 DNA sequence: TGTGCCAGCAGTCCAACAGGGGGCCTGGGCAATCAGCCCCAGCATTTT. Its translation is CASSPTGGLGNQPQHF.